The 28 T cell receptor beta chains below come from one sample, sequenced in a study of OX40 agonist ivuxolimab in advanced cancers. Sequenced by immunoSEQ multiplex PCR; TCRdb stores in-frame clones only, minus some. Of roughly 13,000 clones in the sample, 77% were seen once. The specimen was CD4+ or CD8+ T cells sorted from blood, collected in a trial of the OX40 agonist ivuxolimab. These receptors were taken from an adult with an advanced solid tumor such as melanoma, head and neck, liver or kidney cancer.

This clone was found a few times. The chain joins TRBV5-1 to TRBJ2-3; D unresolved. With 1 base removed from V and 0 bases from J, the gap between germline ends came to 9 bases. Germline lookup yields CDR1 SGHRS and CDR2 YFSETQ. The CDR3 loop spans 15 amino acids. CDR3 in DNA: TGCGCCAGCAGCTTGTACGAGGTCAGCACAGATACGCAGTATTTT. Its protein product is CASSLYEVSTDTQYF.

The chain uses TRBV6-6 and TRBJ2-3, with no clear D. This CDR3 region has 14 residues. V lost 6 bases and J 2 bases, leaving 12 bases between the germline ends. Germline V lookup: CDR1 MNHNY, CDR2 SVGAGI (reference sequence). CDR3: CASSEDRATDTQYF. In nucleotides, the CDR3 is TGTGCCAGCAGCGAGGACCGAGCCACAGATACGCAGTATTTT.

By proportion, this clone is medium-sized. CDR3 loop: CSVEGGTGQFSYTF. DNA of the CDR3: TGCAGCGTTGAAGGTGGGACAGGGCAGTTTAGCTACACCTTC. The J gene is TRBJ1-2, the V gene TRBV29-1; TRBD1 matches 9 bases. The J segment lost 9 bases and the V segment lost 1 base, leaving 9 bases of the junction unmatched. The CDR3 is 14 residues long. Germline V lookup: CDR1 SQVTM, CDR2 ANQGSEA.

This chain uses TRBV9 with TRBJ1-2, with D unresolved. Trimming cost V 2 bases and J 0 bases, with 11 bases left between them. Germline loops: CDR1 SGDLS, CDR2 YYNGEE. The CDR3 length is 15 residues. The CDR3 loop is CASSVFSGSNYGYTF. The CDR3, as DNA: TGTGCCAGCAGCGTCTTCAGCGGTTCTAACTATGGCTACACCTTC.

The gene calls are TRBV7-9 and TRBJ2-7; no reliable D call. This CDR3 is built from 13 residues. V was pared by 0 bases and J by 4 bases, with 7 bases between. From germline, CDR1 is SEHNR and CDR2 FQNEAQ (reference sequence). DNA for the CDR3: TGTGCCAGCAGCTTAGCTTCAAATTACGAGCAGTACTTC. Protein sequence: CASSLASNYEQYF.

The gene calls are TRBV27 and TRBJ2-3, with 11 positions matching TRBD2. Germline V gives CDR1 MNHEY, CDR2 SMNVEV (reference sequence). V lost 6 bases, J lost 6 bases, and 8 bases stayed unmatched. CDR3 length equals 15 residues. CDR3 loop: CASRRTSGQIDTQYF. CDR3 nucleotide sequence: TGTGCCAGCAGGAGGACTAGCGGGCAAATTGATACGCAGTATTTT.

This clone has more than one count but fewer than ten. The CDR3 DNA is TGTGCCAGCAGTGAAACAGGGAATCCTACCTACGAGCAGTACTTC. Translated, it gives CASSETGNPTYEQYF. J is TRBJ2-7 and V is TRBV27; the D gene is possibly TRBD1 (6 bases). Germline V gene sequence: CDR1 MNHEY, CDR2 SMNVEV (reference sequence). Deletions cut 5 bases from V and 2 bases from J, with 16 bases between. The CDR3 loop spans 15 amino acids.

The V and J genes are TRBV27 and TRBJ1-5; D call uncertain. Per the germline V gene, CDR1 is MNHEY and CDR2 is SMNVEV (reference sequence). This CDR3 contains 15 residues. Trimming removed 2 bases at V and 3 bases at J, with 11 bases between. The CDR3 protein is CASSLRGIPNQPQHF. In DNA form, the CDR3 reads TGTGCCAGCAGTTTACGAGGGATCCCCAATCAGCCCCAGCATTTT.

The chain recombines TRBV27 with TRBJ2-5; 7 bases fit TRBD2. Germline CDR1 reads MNHEY; CDR2 reads SMNVEV (reference sequence). V shed 5 bases, J shed 1 base, and the junction held 10 bases outside the gene matches. This CDR3 has 16 residues. The CDR3 bases are TGTGCCAGCAGTCCGGGGACTAACCCTATCCAAGAGACCCAGTACTTC. Its protein is CASSPGTNPIQETQYF.

The gene calls are TRBV5-1 and TRBJ2-7, with D possibly being TRBD1 (5 bases). V lost 5 bases to trimming and J lost 2 bases, with 14 bases between them. The CDR3 is made up of 14 amino acids. Germline V gene sequence: CDR1 SGHRS, CDR2 YFSETQ. CDR3 residues: CASSMLAGTYEQYF. Written as DNA, the CDR3 is TGCGCCAGCAGTATGTTAGCAGGGACCTACGAGCAGTACTTC.

The rearrangement links TRBV30 to TRBJ2-1, with unresolved D. The V end lost 0 bases, the J end lost 7 bases, and 7 bases lay between the germline ends. The CDR3 runs to 12 residues. In germline, CDR1 is GTSNPN, CDR2 SVGIG (reference sequence). CDR3 coding DNA: TGTGCCTGGAGTGTACTGGGAAATGAGCAGTTCTTC. Translation: CAWSVLGNEQFF.

V and J are TRBV4-2 and TRBJ2-4; 8 nucleotides match TRBD1. V lost 0 bases and J lost 1; bases outside the gene matches: 2. The CDR3 contains 16 residues. Per germline, CDR1 LGHNA and CDR2 YNFKEQ. The CDR3 here is CASSQDYRGAKNIQYF. In DNA form, the CDR3 reads TGTGCCAGCAGCCAAGATTACAGGGGGGCCAAAAACATTCAGTACTTC.

The gene calls are TRBV11-3 and TRBJ1-1; TRBD1 aligns across 10 bases. This CDR3 is built from 15 residues. Germline CDR1 and CDR2: SGHNT and YENEEA. V was pared by 3 bases and J by 3 bases, with 4 bases of the junction left unmatched. The CDR3 here is CASSFPGTGDTEAFF. The CDR3 region has the DNA TGTGCCAGCAGCTTCCCCGGGACAGGGGACACTGAAGCTTTCTTT.

The chain has TRBV2 and TRBJ1-6; 8 bases fit TRBD1. This CDR3 spans 14 amino acids. Trimming took 4 bases from V and 9 from J; bases not matched to a gene: 5. Germline lookup yields CDR1 SNHLY and CDR2 FYNNEI. The CDR3 is CASSAGTGASPLHF. Here the CDR3 DNA reads TGTGCCAGCAGTGCCGGGACAGGAGCTTCACCCCTCCACTTT.

This clone was detected a few times. This chain links TRBV25-1 with TRBJ1-1; tentatively, D is TRBD1 (6 bases). Germline V CDR1 and CDR2: MGHDK, SYGVNS. The V end was cut by 7 bases, the J end by 2 bases, with 14 bases between. The CDR3 contains 14 residues. The CDR3 bases are TGTGCCAGCAAAAGGACAGACCCAAACACTGAAGCTTTCTTT. It codes for CASKRTDPNTEAFF.

This clone came up a few times. The J gene is TRBJ1-1, the V gene TRBV5-1; TRBD1 agrees at 8 bases. In germline, CDR1 is SGHRS, CDR2 YFSETQ. The CDR3 length is 16 residues. V shed 5 bases and J 0 bases; nucleotides not matched to a gene: 9. CDR3 coding DNA: TGCGCCAGCAGAGAGGACAGGGTGAGCATGAACACTGAAGCTTTCTTT. Translating it yields CASREDRVSMNTEAFF.

The CDR3 bases are TGTGCCAGCAGGTCGAGTGATAGCTCCTACGAGCAGTACTTC. It encodes CASRSSDSSYEQYF. The V call is TRBV25-1, the J call TRBJ2-7; D is undetermined. Deletions cut 6 bases from V and 0 bases from J, with 12 bases between. Germline CDR1 is MGHDK and CDR2 is SYGVNS. The CDR3 sequence is 14 residues long.

The chain joins TRBV5-7 to TRBJ1-5, with D unresolved. TRBV5-7 is treated as an ORF (open reading frame) with a function not yet certain. The V gene lost 1 base and the J gene lost 0 bases, with 20 bases spanning the gap. This CDR3 is 19 amino acids long. CDR3 bases: TGTGCCAGCAGCTTGCGGCAGGACCGGGCGAACCATAGCAATCAGCCCCAGCATTTT. It codes for CASSLRQDRANHSNQPQHF.

The V and J genes are TRBV27 and TRBJ2-3, with TRBD2 identical over 8 bases. The CDR3 is 16 amino acids. Germline CDR1 is MNHEY and CDR2 is SMNVEV (reference sequence). V lost 8 bases to trimming and J lost 8 bases; unmatched junction nucleotides: 18. The CDR3 DNA reads as TGTGCCAGCCGAACCAACTTAGCGGGAAGATTCGGTACGCAGTATTTT. It is translated as CASRTNLAGRFGTQYF.

The gene calls are TRBV5-4 and TRBJ2-3; 9 bases align to TRBD2. The germline gives CDR1 SGHNT, CDR2 YYREEE (reference sequence). V lost 4 bases and J lost 5; bases outside the gene matches: 11. The CDR3 has 16 residues. The CDR3 region has the DNA TGTGCCAGCAGCCCCGGTGGTAGCGGGAGTATAGATACGCAGTATTTT. It is translated as CASSPGGSGSIDTQYF.

CDR3 residues: CASRERQVLSYEQYF. The CDR3 coding sequence is TGTGCCAGCAGGGAACGACAGGTCCTCTCCTACGAGCAGTACTTC. The chain carries TRBV6-1 and TRBJ2-7; D is possibly TRBD1 (6 bases). The V end lost 6 bases, the J end lost 0 bases, and 15 bases lay between the germline ends. This CDR3 is 15 amino acids long. Germline-derived CDR1 and CDR2 are MNHNS and SASEGT.

The chain couples TRBV5-4 to TRBJ2-7; 10 bases fit TRBD1. Germline loops: CDR1 SGHNT, CDR2 YYREEE (reference sequence). V trimming: 4 bases; J trimming: 0 bases; junction bases outside the gene matches: 4. The CDR3 totals 15 residues. The CDR3 region is CASSPRTGGSYEQYF. In DNA form, the CDR3 reads TGTGCCAGCAGCCCCCGGACAGGGGGCTCCTACGAGCAGTACTTC.

The chain combines TRBV10-2 with TRBJ1-2; D gene uncertain. This CDR3 spans 13 amino acids. CDR1 is WSHSY, CDR2 SAAADI, per germline. Trimming shortened V by 4 bases and J by 8 bases, and 14 bases separated the two germline ends. CDR3 DNA sequence: TGCGCCAGCAGTGTGGCAGACACTATGGGCTACACCTTC. This codes for CASSVADTMGYTF.

The CDR3 loop is CASSKGKTGGSQETQYF. CDR3 bases: TGTGCCAGCAGCAAAGGGAAGACAGGGGGCTCCCAAGAGACCCAGTACTTC. V gene TRBV21-1 combines with J gene TRBJ2-5; the DNA was not used to check the table's D call, TRBD1. TRBV21-1 is a recognized pseudogene. This CDR3 contains 17 residues.

The genes are TRBV5-1 and TRBJ2-3; TRBD2 matches 14 bases. Per germline, CDR1 SGHRS and CDR2 YFSETQ. Losses at the gene ends were 7 bases for V and 6 bases for J; bases not matched to a gene: 4. This CDR3 has 14 residues. The CDR3 sequence: CASGTSGSTDTQYF. The CDR3 DNA sequence: TGCGCCAGCGGGACTAGCGGGAGTACGGATACGCAGTATTTT.

J is TRBJ2-7 and V is TRBV5-1; 7 nucleotides align to TRBD1. The J segment lost 4 bases and the V segment lost 0 bases, leaving 4 bases of the junction unmatched. Germline V gene lookup returns CDR1 SGHRS and CDR2 YFSETQ. The CDR3 is 14 amino acids. This CDR3 is CASSLEGTAYEQYF. CDR3 nucleotides: TGCGCCAGCAGCTTGGAGGGGACAGCTTACGAGCAGTACTTC.

The chain combines TRBV2 with TRBJ2-5, with a weak D call TRBD1 (5 bases). Trimming removed 11 bases from V and 5 bases from J, with 18 bases in between. CDR3 length equals 13 residues. Per germline, CDR1 SNHLY and CDR2 FYNNEI. CDR3 sequence: CAELGPKGETQYF. Written as DNA, the CDR3 is TGTGCCGAGCTCGGGCCAAAGGGGGAGACCCAGTACTTC.

This sequence joins TRBV5-1 and TRBJ1-6, with a tentative D call TRBD1 (5 bases). CDR1 SGHRS and CDR2 YFSETQ come from the germline V gene. The CDR3 sequence is 15 residues long. Trimming took 3 bases from V and 12 from J, leaving 19 bases between them. In DNA, the CDR3 is TGCGCCAGCAGCTGGTCCGGGACGGCTTCTGGACCCCTCCACTTT. Protein: CASSWSGTASGPLHF.